The 28 T cell receptor beta chains in this list originate from one sample, sequenced in a study of beta chain features in type 1 diabetes. The investigators reverse transcribed all of the isolated RNA, so they sequenced expressed TCRB transcripts. Produced via immunoSEQ multiplex PCR; TCRdb's table is partial and in-frame only. Of a few hundred thousand clones listed, more than 9% are singletons. Input material: naive CD4+ T cells from blood. The receptors shown here come from a woman aged 18-29 years in good health.

The V call is TRBV6-5, the J call TRBJ1-4; perhaps TRBD1 as D (6 bases). Germline assignment: CDR1 MNHEY and CDR2 SVGAGI. V lost 6 bases and J lost 2, with 13 bases in between. This CDR3 region has 15 residues. As DNA, the CDR3 is TGTGCCAGCAGCCGGGGGAGGGGGACTAATGAAAAACTGTTTTTT. It is translated as CASSRGRGTNEKLFF.

There are a few counts of this clone. This chain connects TRBV2 to TRBJ1-2; TRBD1 aligns across 8 bases. CDR1 and CDR2 from the germline V gene are SNHLY and FYNNEI. V shed 8 bases and J 2 bases; nucleotides not matched to a gene: 10. This CDR3 has 15 residues. CDR3 loop: CASADEGQENYGYTF. CDR3 coding DNA: TGTGCCAGCGCGGATGAGGGACAGGAGAACTATGGCTACACCTTC.

CDR3 sequence: CASSEQGVRVETQYF. CDR3 coding DNA: TGTGCCAGCAGCGAACAGGGAGTTAGGGTAGAGACCCAGTACTTC. This chain links TRBV6-5 with TRBJ2-5; TRBD1 might be the D (6 bases). This CDR3 spans 15 amino acids. Germline V lookup: CDR1 MNHEY, CDR2 SVGAGI. Trimming removed 6 bases from V and 4 bases from J, with 18 bases in between.

This sequence joins TRBV5-1 and TRBJ2-5; D perhaps matches TRBD2 (6 bases). Germline CDR1 and CDR2: SGHRS and YFSETQ. The ends were cut back, 4 bases at V and 5 bases at J, with 12 bases in the middle. CDR3 length: 13 residues. The CDR3 DNA reads as TGCGCCAGCAGCCCGAAGGGAGGCGAGACCCAGTACTTC. The encoded protein is CASSPKGGETQYF.

J is TRBJ1-6 and V is TRBV4-1, with a possible D match to TRBD1 (5 bases). The germline V gene encodes CDR1 MGHRA and CDR2 YSYEKL. The CDR3 consists of 18 residues. Trimming cost V 3 bases and J 6 bases, with 21 bases left between them. DNA of the CDR3: TGCGCCAGCAGCCATAAACCCTCGGGGGTTTCGCGTAATTCACCCCTCCACTTT. Translated, it gives CASSHKPSGVSRNSPLHF.

CDR3: CAWSGPQGLLTGELFF. As DNA, the CDR3 is TGTGCCTGGAGCGGCCCGCAGGGACTATTGACCGGGGAGCTGTTTTTT. The chain recombines TRBV30 with TRBJ2-2; 7 bases fit TRBD2. V lost 3 bases and J lost 5; bases outside the gene matches: 12. This CDR3 is built from 16 residues. Germline V gene lookup returns CDR1 GTSNPN and CDR2 SVGIG (reference sequence).

This clone came up a few times. The chain couples TRBV5-6 to TRBJ2-5; 7 bases are shared with TRBD2. Germline CDR1 reads SGHDT; CDR2 reads YYEEEE. This CDR3 has 16 amino acids. V was pared by 1 base and J by 4 bases, with 10 bases of the junction left unmatched. The CDR3 loop is CASSLFLRWGGETQYF. The CDR3 nucleotides are TGTGCCAGCAGCTTGTTCCTCCGGTGGGGGGGAGAGACCCAGTACTTC.

V gene TRBV9 combines with J gene TRBJ2-1; 10 bases map to TRBD1. The CDR3 is 15 residues long. The J segment lost 9 bases and the V segment lost 3 bases, leaving 9 bases of the junction unmatched. The germline gives CDR1 SGDLS, CDR2 YYNGEE. CDR3 residues: CASSGNTDRGGEQFF. CDR3 DNA sequence: TGTGCCAGCAGCGGGAACACGGACAGGGGGGGTGAGCAGTTCTTC.

This clone occurred a few times. The chain joins TRBV2 to TRBJ1-6, with 8 positions matching TRBD1. This CDR3 is built from 16 residues. After removal of 4 bases from V and 5 bases from J, the junction contained 7 bases not matched to a gene. Germline V gene data show CDR1 as SNHLY and CDR2 as FYNNEI. In DNA form, the CDR3 reads TGTGCCAGCAGTGCTCAGGGGGCCTCAAATAATTCACCCCTCCACTTT. This sequence encodes CASSAQGASNNSPLHF.

A few counts support this clone. The V call is TRBV5-4, the J call TRBJ2-1; 8 nucleotides agree with TRBD2. Germline CDR1 and CDR2: SGHNT and YYREEE (reference sequence). There are 16 residues in the CDR3. Unmatched junction bases numbered 7, after V lost 0 bases and J lost 5 bases. Here the CDR3 reads CASSLGAGRGDNEQFF. The CDR3 DNA sequence: TGTGCCAGCAGCTTGGGGGCAGGGCGGGGGGACAATGAGCAGTTCTTC. Variable domain in full (rest from reference TRBV5-4 and TRBJ2-1): ETGVTQSPTHLIKTRGQQVTLRCSSQSGHNTVSWYQQALGQGPQFIFQYYREEENGRGNFPPRFSGLQFPNYSSELNVNALELDDSALYLCASSLGAGRGDNEQFFGPGTRLTVL.

V usage is TRBV19 and J usage is TRBJ2-1; 9 positions agree with TRBD1. The CDR3 is 15 amino acids. In germline, CDR1 is LNHDA, CDR2 SQIVND (reference sequence). The V and J ends lost 10 bases and 7 bases, in that order; junction bases with no gene match: 14. As DNA, the CDR3 is TGTGCCAAACCAAAACTCCGGGACAGGGAAAATGAGCAGTTCTTC. Translating gives CAKPKLRDRENEQFF.

The rearrangement joins TRBV15 to TRBJ2-2, with TRBD2 matching 12 bases. The CDR3 loop spans 18 amino acids. Germline trimming cut 0 bases from V and 6 bases from J; bases unmatched to any gene: 8. Germline V lookup: CDR1 LNHNV, CDR2 YYDKDF (reference sequence). The DNA for the CDR3 is TGTGCCACCAGCAGAGATCTACTAGCGGGGGGATCGGCCGGGGAGCTGTTTTTT. Translating gives CATSRDLLAGGSAGELFF.

This clone was seen more than once but under ten times. V gene TRBV11-2 combines with J gene TRBJ2-5; 9 bases agree with TRBD2. Germline values: CDR1 SGHAT, CDR2 FQNNGV. This CDR3 has 16 amino acids. V shed 0 bases, J shed 5 bases, and the junction held 7 bases outside the gene matches. CDR3 sequence (DNA): TGTGCCAGCAGCTTAGATGGCGGGAGGGTTACGGAGACCCAGTACTTC. Residues: CASSLDGGRVTETQYF.

A word on this clone: A read error may account for a junction end that differs from germline. The rearrangement uses TRBV5-1 and TRBJ2-1, with 9 nucleotides matching TRBD1. The CDR3 has 13 residues. Germline CDR1 is SGHRS and CDR2 is YFSETQ. For the CDR3, the DNA is TGCGCCAGCAGAAGGACAGGGGTTGAAGCAGTTATCTTC. This gives the protein CASRRTGVEAVIF.

This chain uses TRBV6-5 with TRBJ1-2; the match to TRBD1 covers 8 bases. After removal of 2 bases from V and 5 bases from J, the junction contained 4 bases not matched to a gene. From germline, CDR1 is MNHEY and CDR2 SVGAGI. This CDR3 contains 14 residues. The CDR3 sequence: CASSYNQGAYGYTF. The DNA of the CDR3 is TGTGCCAGCAGTTACAATCAGGGGGCTTATGGCTACACCTTC.

This chain connects TRBV14 to TRBJ1-2; perhaps TRBD1 as D (5 bases). CDR1 is SGHDN and CDR2 is FVKESK in the germline V gene. The V gene lost 0 bases and the J gene lost 3 bases, with 11 bases spanning the gap. The CDR3 extends over 15 amino acids. CDR3 coding DNA: TGTGCCAGCAGCCAAGATGAAGGGGTTGACTATGGCTACACCTTC. Translating gives CASSQDEGVDYGYTF. The full variable domain, rest sourced from reference TRBV14 and TRBJ1-2, is EAGVTQFPSHSVIEKGQTVTLRCDPISGHDNLYWYRRVMGKEIKFLLHFVKESKQDESGMPNNRFLAERTGGTYSTLKVQPAELEDSGVYFCASSQDEGVDYGYTFGSGTRLTVV.

The gene calls are TRBV30 and TRBJ1-1; a weak D match, TRBD1 (5 bases). CDR1 is GTSNPN and CDR2 is SVGIG in the germline V gene (reference sequence). CDR3 length: 13 amino acids. V was cut by 8 bases and J by 1 base, with 14 bases left in between. This CDR3 is CARRLQGNTEAFF. CDR3 DNA: TGTGCCCGTAGACTCCAGGGGAACACTGAAGCTTTCTTT.

The chain recombines TRBV30 with TRBJ1-1; D is ambiguous. The CDR3 contains 14 residues. Looked up from germline, CDR1 is GTSNPN and CDR2 is SVGIG (reference sequence). V was trimmed by 1 base and J by 3 bases, leaving 12 bases between them. The CDR3 DNA reads TGTGCCTGGAGTGCGATAGGGAGGTACACTGAAGCTTTCTTT. Its protein is CAWSAIGRYTEAFF.

V gene TRBV5-1 combines with J gene TRBJ2-7; 11 nucleotides agree with TRBD1. Per germline, CDR1 SGHRS and CDR2 YFSETQ. V lost 0 bases to trimming and J lost 3 bases; unmatched junction nucleotides: 2. There are 15 residues in the CDR3. CDR3 nucleotides: TGCGCCAGCAGCTTGGGCGGGACAGGGGGCTACGAGCAGTACTTC. The encoded protein is CASSLGGTGGYEQYF. Supplemented by reference TRBV5-1 and TRBJ2-7, the full variable domain reads KAGVTQTPRYLIKTRGQQVTLSCSPISGHRSVSWYQQTPGQGLQFLFEYFSETQRNKGNFPGRFSGRQFSNSRSEMNVSTLELGDSALYLCASSLGGTGGYEQYFGPGTRLTVT.

This clone was seen a handful of times. The chain joins TRBV2 to TRBJ2-7; D is unclear. This CDR3 comprises 8 residues. CDR1 SNHLY and CDR2 FYNNEI come from the germline V gene. V was pared by 4 bases and J by 10 bases, with 2 bases between. The CDR3 sequence is CASSVQYF. The CDR3 nucleotides read TGTGCCAGCAGTGTACAGTACTTC.

The chain carries TRBV29-1 and TRBJ2-1; TRBD1 aligns across 9 bases. Per germline, CDR1 SQVTM and CDR2 ANQGSEA. V lost 7 bases, J lost 0 bases, and 19 bases stayed unmatched. This CDR3 is built from 19 residues. Here the CDR3 reads CSATNTGTGIPISYNEQFF. The CDR3 nucleotides are TGCAGCGCCACCAACACCGGGACAGGGATACCTATCTCCTACAATGAGCAGTTCTTC.

The rearrangement links TRBV7-8 to TRBJ2-1, with a weak D call TRBD2 (6 bases). This CDR3 has 19 amino acids. V gave up 5 bases and J gave up 2 bases, with 25 bases separating them. The germline gives CDR1 SGHVS, CDR2 FQNEAQ. CDR3 amino acids: CASSPAGTFMPGAYNEQFF. CDR3 nucleotide sequence: TGTGCCAGCAGCCCGGCCGGGACTTTCATGCCGGGCGCCTACAATGAGCAGTTCTTC.

In its sample, this clone was seen a few times. V and J are TRBV19 and TRBJ1-6; 7 nucleotides line up with TRBD1. The junction had 7 bases not matched to a gene; V was cut back by 3 bases and J by 14 bases. CDR3 length: 13 residues. From germline, CDR1 is LNHDA and CDR2 SQIVND (reference sequence). CDR3 bases: TGTGCCAGTAGTATGGACAGGATAAGGGCCCTCCACTTT. Amino acid sequence: CASSMDRIRALHF.

This chain links TRBV30 with TRBJ2-2, with D unclear. Germline V CDR1 and CDR2: GTSNPN, SVGIG (reference sequence). V lost 8 bases and J 7 bases, leaving 11 bases between the germline ends. The CDR3 length is 11 residues. The CDR3 nucleotides are TGTGCCCTCCAGGTCGGCGGGGAGCTGTTTTTT. Amino acids: CALQVGGELFF.

V gene TRBV7-9 combines with J gene TRBJ2-2; 8 bases are shared with TRBD1. The ends lost 3 bases at V and 0 bases at J; junction bases unmatched: 0. Germline CDR1 reads SEHNR; CDR2 reads FQNEAQ (reference sequence). The CDR3 runs 15 residues. This CDR3 is CASSLGQANTGELFF. The DNA for the CDR3 is TGTGCCAGCAGCTTGGGACAGGCGAACACCGGGGAGCTGTTTTTT.

This chain connects TRBV10-3 to TRBJ1-1, with D possibly TRBD1 on 5 matching bases. CDR3 length equals 13 residues. The ends were cut back, 7 bases at V and 1 base at J, with 10 bases in the middle. Germline loops: CDR1 ENHRY, CDR2 SYGVKD. This CDR3 reads CAITRQQNTEAFF. The CDR3 nucleotides read TGTGCCATCACCAGACAGCAGAACACTGAAGCTTTCTTT.

The rearrangement joins TRBV7-8 to TRBJ2-3, with TRBD1 matching over 7 bases. Germline loops: CDR1 SGHVS, CDR2 FQNEAQ. The ends lost 1 base at V and 2 bases at J; junction bases unmatched: 9. This CDR3 contains 17 residues. The CDR3 is CASSLGVMKGATDTQYF. CDR3 DNA sequence: TGTGCCAGCAGCTTAGGAGTCATGAAGGGGGCCACAGATACGCAGTATTTT.

The gene calls are TRBV9 and TRBJ2-5; D might be TRBD1 (6 bases). CDR1 and CDR2 from the germline V gene are SGDLS and YYNGEE. Trimming shortened V by 3 bases and J by 5 bases, and 17 bases separated the two germline ends. CDR3 size: 15 residues. CDR3: CASSGRTGIEETQYF. CDR3 bases: TGTGCCAGCAGCGGCAGAACAGGGATTGAGGAGACCCAGTACTTC.